A selection of T cell receptor beta chains follows, all from one sample in a study of shared clonotypes between healthy human individuals. Only in-frame clones appear in the TCRdb table, and some are missing; sequencing was by immunoSEQ multiplex PCR. Of 2 million to 3 million clones in the sample, 93% are singletons; the top ten hold 0.36%. What was sequenced was naive CD4+ T cells from PBMCs. These receptors were obtained from a man between 18 and 29 years old in good health. Some clones in this sample may be carry-over from other donors' samples. Both conserved end residues are part of each CDR3. Fields, in order: CDR3 length, V gene, clone size, D gene, J gene, CDR3 DNA, CDR3 protein. The D gene is left open where the match is weak. Clone size is given for some rows only: seen once, a few or many times, or a class if the clone is expanded.

17	TRBV28	NA	TRBD2	TRBJ2-7	TGTGCCAGCAGTCCAAGAGCTAGCGGGAGTTGGTTTTACGAGCAGTACTTC	CASSPRASGSWFYEQYF
22	TRBV7-8	once	TRBD1	TRBJ2-2	TGTGCCAGCAGCTTAGCAGTTACCGGACAGGGGCGTCGGGGGAGGAACACCGGGGAGCTGTTTTTT	CASSLAVTGQGRRGRNTGELFF
15	TRBV18	few	TRBD1	TRBJ1-1	TGTGCCAGCTCAACAGGGACAGTCATGAACACTGAAGCTTTCTTT	CASSTGTVMNTEAFF
14	TRBV29-1	NA	NA	TRBJ1-1	TGCAGCGTCCTGCCGGGGTACGGGGGCACTGAAGCTTTCTTT	CSVLPGYGGTEAFF
13	TRBV14	NA	NA	TRBJ2-3	TGTGCCAGCAGCCAACGGTGGACAGATACGCAGTATTTT	CASSQRWTDTQYF
14	TRBV6-5	NA	NA	TRBJ2-7	TGTGCCAGCAGTTCAGGGGTTGGTCCCTACGAGCAGTACTTC	CASSSGVGPYEQYF
12	TRBV18	once	NA	TRBJ2-7	TGTGCCAGCTCACCACGAGGCCACGAGCAGTACTTC	CASSPRGHEQYF
16	TRBV28	NA	NA	TRBJ1-2	TGTGCCAGCAGTTCATATCGGGCTGGCAGCCATGGGGGCTACACCTTC	CASSSYRAGSHGGYTF
14	TRBV7-6	NA	NA	TRBJ2-7	TGTGCCAGCAGCTTAGCTGGCGGGTCCTACGAGCAGTACTTC	CASSLAGGSYEQYF
12	TRBV7-8	NA	NA	TRBJ1-2	TGTGCCAGCAGCTTAGTGGCGGGCGGCTACACCTTC	CASSLVAGGYTF
15	TRBV6-1	NA	TRBD2	TRBJ2-7	TGTGCCAGCAGTGCCACTCGGCGGGAGTATACCGAGCAGTACTTC	CASSATRREYTEQYF
14	TRBV7-9	NA	NA	TRBJ2-3	TGTGCCAGCAGCCCCGTTACCCGGCGGGATACGCAGTATTTT	CASSPVTRRDTQYF
15	TRBV5-1	NA	NA	TRBJ2-3	TGCGCCAGCAACCTCCCGGGAGCCGACACAGATACGCAGTATTTT	CASNLPGADTDTQYF
14	TRBV18	NA	NA	TRBJ2-7	TGTGCCAGCTCACCACCTGGACTCCGGGGGGAGCAGTACTTC	CASSPPGLRGEQYF
15	TRBV5-4	NA	NA	TRBJ2-7	TGTGCCAGCAGGCCAGGGACGGAGGACAGCTACGAGCAGTACTTC	CASRPGTEDSYEQYF
19	TRBV18	NA	NA	TRBJ1-4	TGTGCCAGCTCACCCCTCCGGGGCCGAAAGACATTCACTAATGAAAAACTGTTTTTT	CASSPLRGRKTFTNEKLFF
14	TRBV29-1	NA	NA	TRBJ1-1	TGCAGCGGGGGTCCCCTTCTAATGAACACTGAAGCTTTCTTT	CSGGPLLMNTEAFF
14	TRBV6-1	NA	NA	TRBJ2-7	TGTGCCAGCAGACAATGGACAGCAAACTACGAGCAGTACTTC	CASRQWTANYEQYF
15	TRBV11-2	NA	NA	TRBJ2-7	TGTGCCAGCAGCTTAGATCTAGGAGTCTCCTACGAGCAGTACTTC	CASSLDLGVSYEQYF
11	TRBV6-1	NA	NA	TRBJ1-2	TGTGCCAGCAGTACCGAATATGGCTACACCTTC	CASSTEYGYTF
14	TRBV19	NA	NA	TRBJ2-3	TGTGCCAGTAGTCCCCAGCGTTTCACAGATACGCAGTATTTT	CASSPQRFTDTQYF
15	TRBV5-1	NA	NA	TRBJ2-1	TGCGCCAGCAGCTCCGAAGGCTCGGGTAGGAATGAGCAGTTCTTC	CASSSEGSGRNEQFF
13	TRBV29-1	NA	TRBD1	TRBJ1-1	TGCAGCGTTAAGGGACAGCCGAACACTGAAGCTTTCTTT	CSVKGQPNTEAFF
12	TRBV30	NA	NA	TRBJ1-1	TGTGCCTGGAGTGAAACAGGGAGGAAAGCTTTCTTT	CAWSETGRKAFF
13	TRBV13	NA	TRBD1	TRBJ1-1	TGTGCCAGCAGCTCCGACAGGGACACTGAAGCTTTCTTT	CASSSDRDTEAFF
14	TRBV11-2	NA	NA	TRBJ2-7	TGTGCCAGCACCTCAAACGACGGAGGGAGCGAGCAGTACTTC	CASTSNDGGSEQYF
15	TRBV7-2	NA	NA	TRBJ2-7	TGTGCCAGCAGCTTATCCAGCCCAACCTCCTACGAGCAGTACTTC	CASSLSSPTSYEQYF
18	TRBV18	once	TRBD2	TRBJ2-5	TGTGCCAGCTCCCTTCCTAGCGGGGAGAGTTTTTTCCAAGAGACCCAGTACTTC	CASSLPSGESFFQETQYF
14	TRBV7-8	NA	NA	TRBJ2-5	TGTGCCAGCTTAGAGACAGGCAGTTATGGGACCCAGTACTTC	CASLETGSYGTQYF
13	TRBV18	NA	NA	TRBJ2-6	TGTGCCAGCTCTTCCTCTGGGGCCAACGTCCTGACTTTC	CASSSSGANVLTF
18	TRBV23-1	NA	NA	TRBJ2-1	TGCGCCAGCAGTCGAAAATCACCCCTCGGAAATAGTTACAATGAGCAGTTCTTC	CASSRKSPLGNSYNEQFF
14	TRBV6-1	NA	TRBD1	TRBJ2-5	TGTGCCAGCAGGGGACAGGGGGCTGAAGAGACCCAGTACTTC	CASRGQGAEETQYF
11	TRBV20-1	NA	NA	TRBJ2-1	TGCAGTGCTGGACCACATACGGAGCAGTTCTTC	CSAGPHTEQFF
15	TRBV27	NA	TRBD1	TRBJ1-5	TGTGCCAGCAGTCACCTGGGACAGGGGAGGGAGCCCCAGCATTTT	CASSHLGQGREPQHF
18	TRBV7-2	once	NA	TRBJ2-2	TGTGCCAGCAGCGCACGCTATTTAATTAGGGGGGGCACCGGGGAGCTGTTTTTT	CASSARYLIRGGTGELFF
15	TRBV28	once	NA	TRBJ2-7	TGTGCCAGCAGACGACACGGGTCGGTGGGATACGAGCAGTACTTC	CASRRHGSVGYEQYF
13	TRBV2	once	TRBD1	TRBJ1-1	TGTGCCAGCAGTGGGGACAGGGGGTCTGAAGCTTTCTTT	CASSGDRGSEAFF
14	TRBV11-2	NA	TRBD1	TRBJ2-5	TGTGCCAGCAGCTTGACAGGGGGCCAAGAGACCCAGTACTTC	CASSLTGGQETQYF
14	TRBV2	NA	NA	TRBJ2-7	TGTGCCAGCAGCCAGGGAGGTGGCCCCTACGAGCAGTACTTC	CASSQGGGPYEQYF
17	TRBV15	NA	TRBD2	TRBJ2-1	TGTGCCACCAGCAGAGATCTAATCGGGAGGGCATCGAATGAGCAGTTCTTC	CATSRDLIGRASNEQFF
14	TRBV6-4	NA	NA	TRBJ1-5	TGTGCCAGCAGCAGGGGAATTAGCAATCAGCCCCAGCATTTT	CASSRGISNQPQHF
16	TRBV21-1	NA	NA	TRBJ1-3	TGTGCCAGCAGCGCCGACAGGCACCGCTCTGGAAACACCATATATTTT	CASSADRHRSGNTIYF
15	TRBV5-1	once	NA	TRBJ2-2	TGCGCCAGCACCCCTGTAGGGGCAGGCACCGGGGAGCTGTTTTTT	CASTPVGAGTGELFF
16	TRBV6-4	NA	NA	TRBJ2-1	TGTGCCAGCAGTGACTCTAGACCCCATTTAAACGGTGAGCAGTTCTTC	CASSDSRPHLNGEQFF
15	TRBV7-9	NA	NA	TRBJ2-3	TGTGCCAGCAGCTTAGGGCAGGGCCCGGGAGATACGCAGTATTTT	CASSLGQGPGDTQYF
12	TRBV29-1	NA	TRBD2	TRBJ2-3	TGCAGCGTTCCGACTAGCGGGGCTACGCAGTATTTT	CSVPTSGATQYF
14	TRBV18	NA	NA	TRBJ2-7	TGTGCCAGCTCACAGGGGGTGAGGGCCTACGAGCAGTACTTC	CASSQGVRAYEQYF